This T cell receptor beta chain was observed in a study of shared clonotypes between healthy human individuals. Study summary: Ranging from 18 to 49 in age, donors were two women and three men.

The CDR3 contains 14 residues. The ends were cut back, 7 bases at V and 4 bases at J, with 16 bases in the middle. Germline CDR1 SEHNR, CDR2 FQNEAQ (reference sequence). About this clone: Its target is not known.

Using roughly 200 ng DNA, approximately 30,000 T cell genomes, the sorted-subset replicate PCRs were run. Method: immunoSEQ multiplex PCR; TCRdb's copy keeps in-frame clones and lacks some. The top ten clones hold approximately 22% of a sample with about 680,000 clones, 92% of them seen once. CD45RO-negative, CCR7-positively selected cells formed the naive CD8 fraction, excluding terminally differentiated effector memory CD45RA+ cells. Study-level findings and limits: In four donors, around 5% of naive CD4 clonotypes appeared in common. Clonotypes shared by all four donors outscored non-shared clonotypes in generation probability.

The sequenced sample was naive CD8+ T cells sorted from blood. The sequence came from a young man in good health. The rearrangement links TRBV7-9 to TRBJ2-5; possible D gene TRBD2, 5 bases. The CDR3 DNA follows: TGTGCCAGCACCTCCTCTGGGGAGCGAGAGACCCAGTACTTC. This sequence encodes CASTSSGERETQYF.